These T cell receptor beta chains were read from a single sample in a study of cytomegalovirus exposure and HLA in healthy donors. The assay was immunoSEQ multiplex PCR, and TCRdb's table has in-frame clones only and misses some. This table has 90,000 to 150,000 clones, about 16% appearing once. The sequencing sample was made of PBMCs. The receptors shown here come from a woman aged 18-29 years in good health and CMV-seronegative. CDR3s include the opening cysteine and the closing phenylalanine or tryptophan. Fields, in order: clone size, J gene, V gene, D gene, CDR3 protein, CDR3 DNA. The D gene is left open where the match is weak. Expanded clones are given a class, and other clones once, few, many or no size at all.

size: few; J: TRBJ2-1; V: TRBV6-5; D: NA; CDR3: CASSYSRQGGPNEQFF; DNA: TGTGCCAGCAGTTACTCGAGGCAGGGCGGCCCCAATGAGCAGTTCTTC
size: NA; J: TRBJ2-2; V: TRBV6-5; D: NA; CDR3: CASSPEAPGELFF; DNA: TGTGCCAGCAGTCCTGAGGCTCCCGGGGAGCTGTTTTTT
size: NA; J: TRBJ1-2; V: TRBV19; D: NA; CDR3: CASSPLTVNYGYTF; DNA: TGTGCCAGTAGTCCGTTGACAGTTAACTATGGCTACACCTTC
size: few; J: TRBJ2-3; V: TRBV2; D: NA; CDR3: CATPRTGRASTDTQYF; DNA: TGTGCCACTCCCCGAACGGGCAGGGCTAGCACAGATACGCAGTATTTT
size: few; J: TRBJ1-1; V: TRBV5-1; D: NA; CDR3: CASSLAGGWNTEAFF; DNA: TGCGCCAGCAGCTTGGCCGGTGGTTGGAACACTGAAGCTTTCTTT
size: NA; J: TRBJ2-3; V: TRBV6-1; D: TRBD2; CDR3: CASSPVLLATDTQYF; DNA: TGTGCCAGCAGCCCAGTCCTACTAGCGACAGATACGCAGTATTTT
size: once; J: TRBJ1-5; V: TRBV6-6; D: NA; CDR3: CASSSLSGSNQPQHF; DNA: TGTGCCAGCAGTTCCCTAAGTGGTAGCAATCAGCCCCAGCATTTT
size: NA; J: TRBJ1-5; V: TRBV19; D: NA; CDR3: CASSSRGGNQPQHF; DNA: TGTGCCAGTAGTAGTAGGGGTGGGAATCAGCCCCAGCATTTT
size: NA; J: TRBJ2-3; V: TRBV5-4; D: NA; CDR3: CASSLFRGGGTDTQYF; DNA: TGTGCCAGCAGCTTGTTTAGGGGGGGCGGAACAGATACGCAGTATTTT
size: NA; J: TRBJ1-6; V: TRBV10-2; D: NA; CDR3: CASSESSRSPLHF; DNA: TGCGCCAGCAGTGAGTCGAGTAGATCACCCCTCCACTTT
size: NA; J: TRBJ2-7; V: TRBV29-1; D: NA; CDR3: CSGFGVDSPYEQYF; DNA: TGCAGCGGATTTGGGGTGGACAGCCCCTACGAGCAGTACTTC
size: few; J: TRBJ2-2; V: TRBV5-6; D: TRBD2; CDR3: CASSAPGLAGVEGELFF; DNA: TGTGCCAGCAGCGCACCGGGACTAGCGGGAGTGGAGGGGGAGCTGTTTTTT
size: few; J: TRBJ1-5; V: TRBV28; D: NA; CDR3: CASNPGEQPQHF; DNA: TGTGCCAGCAATCCGGGAGAGCAGCCCCAGCATTTT
size: NA; J: TRBJ2-5; V: TRBV4-2; D: TRBD2; CDR3: CASSQDPLAGGETQYF; DNA: TGTGCCAGCAGCCAAGATCCGCTAGCGGGGGGCGAGACCCAGTACTTC
size: few; J: TRBJ1-2; V: TRBV7-9; D: NA; CDR3: CASSLGSYNYGYTF; DNA: TGTGCCAGCAGCTTAGGTTCTTATAACTATGGCTACACCTTC
size: few; J: TRBJ1-2; V: TRBV2; D: NA; CDR3: CASREHVFGGSEGYTF; DNA: TGTGCCAGCAGAGAACACGTTTTTGGCGGGTCCGAGGGCTACACCTTC
size: NA; J: TRBJ2-2; V: TRBV9; D: TRBD2; CDR3: CASTPASGTGELFF; DNA: TGTGCCAGCACCCCGGCTAGCGGTACCGGGGAGCTGTTTTTT
size: NA; J: TRBJ2-5; V: TRBV7-2; D: NA; CDR3: CASSSPRGEETQYF; DNA: TGTGCCAGCAGCTCCCCCAGAGGAGAGGAGACCCAGTACTTC